The present TCR beta chain was sequenced within a study of human T cells and chemical hapten exposure. Study at large: Diphenylcyclopropenone, dosed weekly to the scalp, was given to patients throughout the roughly 22-week study. Study-level findings and limits: Donors in the study had alopecia, meaning their immune response may differ from healthy people's.

With regard to this clonotype: Its antigen is not known.

CDR3 length: 17 amino acids. TCRdb redid the calling of the RACE reads with MiXCR, one entry per CDR3 protein. The data show 150,000 to 200,000 distinct CDR3 sequences, roughly 25% seen once. The time point: patch test 3, about 24 weeks after DPC sensitization. Treatment given: therapeutic diphenylcyclopropenone sensitization with weekly scalp DPC. This rearrangement joins TRBV21-1 to TRBJ2-1; the table gives TRBD2 as D, unverified against the DNA. TRBV21-1 is a pseudogene. The source material was whole blood, sampled in connection with sensitization to the hapten diphenylcyclopropenone (DPC). The TCR comes from a woman between 18 and 30 years old with alopecia areata. Some clones in this sample may be carry-over from other donors' samples. Here the CDR3 reads CASSLFGQLARDNEQFF. The CDR3 region has the DNA TGTGCCAGCAGCCTCTTTGGCCAGCTAGCGAGAGACAATGAGCAGTTCTTC.